The 20 T cell receptor beta chains given below trace back to one sample, sequenced in a study of cytomegalovirus exposure and HLA in healthy donors. Primers included in the PCR were 60 Vbeta and 13 Jbeta primers. Produced via immunoSEQ multiplex PCR; TCRdb's table is partial and in-frame only. In the table there are about 120,000 clones, 80% of which are singletons. Sequencing was carried out using PBMCs. These receptors came from a female donor in good health and CMV-seropositive.

V usage is TRBV7-9 and J usage is TRBJ2-1, with a tentative D call TRBD2 (7 bases). V shed 0 bases and J shed 5 bases, with 11 bases lying between them. From germline, CDR1 is SEHNR and CDR2 FQNEAQ (reference sequence). The CDR3 totals 15 residues. The CDR3 loop is CASSLAAGANNEQFF. CDR3 nucleotides: TGTGCCAGCAGCTTAGCGGCGGGGGCCAACAATGAGCAGTTCTTC.

The V and J genes are TRBV6-5 and TRBJ2-3, with 14 bases aligning to TRBD2. V trimming: 5 bases; J trimming: 7 bases; junction bases outside the gene matches: 5. Per the germline V gene, CDR1 is MNHEY and CDR2 is SVGAGI. The CDR3 sequence is 15 residues long. The CDR3 coding sequence is TGTGCCAGCAGTAGACTAGCGGGGGGGCCATATACGCAGTATTTT. Translating gives CASSRLAGGPYTQYF.

V gene TRBV28 combines with J gene TRBJ1-3; 9 bases agree with TRBD1. This CDR3 spans 17 amino acids. CDR1 and CDR2 from the germline V gene are MDHEN and SYDVKM. The ends lost 5 bases at V and 4 bases at J; junction bases unmatched: 12. The CDR3 DNA reads as TGTGCCAGCAGTACCTACTTCGACAGGGGGTTGGGAAACACCATATATTTT. Translation: CASSTYFDRGLGNTIYF.

This chain links TRBV27 with TRBJ1-4, with D unclear. The CDR3 consists of 14 residues. Germline assignment: CDR1 MNHEY and CDR2 SMNVEV (reference sequence). Deletions cut 1 base from V and 3 bases from J, with 6 bases between. In nucleotides, the CDR3 is TGTGCCAGCAGTTTATGGGCCTCTAATGAAAAACTGTTTTTT. This encodes CASSLWASNEKLFF.

The chain has TRBV13 and TRBJ1-2; D gene unclear. The V end was cut by 3 bases, the J end by 6 bases, with 14 bases between. The CDR3 is 14 residues long. In germline, CDR1 is PRHDT, CDR2 FYEKMQ (reference sequence). This chain's CDR3 is CASSFPDPGNGYTF. The CDR3 DNA follows: TGTGCCAGCAGCTTTCCGGATCCGGGAAATGGCTACACCTTC.

This clone came up once. The chain links TRBV19 to TRBJ1-2, with 10 bases identical to TRBD1. The V and J ends lost 7 bases and 8 bases, in that order; junction bases with no gene match: 7. The germline CDR1 and CDR2 sequences are LNHDA and SQIVND (reference sequence). The CDR3 length is 13 residues. The DNA for the CDR3 is TGTGCCAGTACCGCCGGACAGGGGGACGGCTACACCTTC. It is translated as CASTAGQGDGYTF. The whole variable domain, remainder taken from reference TRBV19 and TRBJ1-2, is DGGITQSPKYLFRKEGQNVTLSCEQNLNHDAMYWYRQDPGQGLRLIYYSQIVNDFQKGDIAEGYSVSREKKESFPLTVTSAQKNPTAFYLCASTAGQGDGYTFGSGTRLTVV.

This rearrangement joins TRBV21-1 to TRBJ2-5; the table assigns TRBD1, which was not confirmed against the DNA. TRBV21-1 is classified as a pseudogene. The length of the CDR3 is 16 residues. DNA of the CDR3: TGTGCCAGCAGCACTACCCCCGGGACAGTACAAGAGACCCAGTACTTC. This encodes CASSTTPGTVQETQYF.

V is TRBV2 and J is TRBJ2-5; D call uncertain. Trimming took off 2 bases at V and 1 base at J, with 5 bases between the two ends. The CDR3 runs 13 residues. The V gene's germline CDR1 is SNHLY and CDR2 FYNNEI. The CDR3 nucleotides are TGTGCCAGCAGTGAACAGATCCAAGAGACCCAGTACTTC. Its translation: CASSEQIQETQYF.

The V gene is TRBV30, the J gene TRBJ2-7; perhaps TRBD2 as D (6 bases). CDR3 size: 12 residues. The V gene lost 5 bases and the J gene lost 3 bases, with 11 bases spanning the gap. In germline, CDR1 is GTSNPN, CDR2 SVGIG (reference sequence). The CDR3 DNA is TGTGCCTGGGGGAGGCTAAGCTACGAGCAGTACTTC. Its protein product is CAWGRLSYEQYF.

The gene calls are TRBV4-1 and TRBJ2-3, with TRBD2 matching 8 bases. The length of the CDR3 is 17 residues. V lost 0 bases and J lost 7; bases outside the gene matches: 12. Germline CDR1 MGHRA, CDR2 YSYEKL. The CDR3 region is CASSQEETSAAYYTQYF. CDR3 coding DNA: TGCGCCAGCAGCCAAGAAGAGACTAGCGCTGCTTATTATACGCAGTATTTT.

V usage is TRBV6-5 and J usage is TRBJ2-6; D might be TRBD1 (6 bases). The length of the CDR3 is 15 residues. Germline values: CDR1 MNHEY, CDR2 SVGAGI. The V and J ends lost 8 bases and 4 bases respectively, with 15 bases between them. This chain's CDR3 is CASGITGSGANVLTF. The DNA for the CDR3 is TGTGCCAGCGGAATTACAGGGTCCGGGGCCAACGTCCTGACTTTC.

This clone was picked up a small number of times. The gene calls are TRBV6-7 and TRBJ2-2, with TRBD2 matching 10 bases. TRBV6-7 counts as an open reading frame of uncertain function. The junction had 11 bases not matched to a gene; V was cut back by 10 bases and J by 9 bases. This CDR3 spans 14 amino acids. CDR3 sequence: CAIKQAGGPWELFF. The DNA for the CDR3 is TGTGCCATCAAGCAAGCGGGGGGGCCTTGGGAGCTGTTTTTT.

This chain connects TRBV5-1 to TRBJ1-1; D not certain. The germline V gene encodes CDR1 SGHRS and CDR2 YFSETQ. There are 19 residues in the CDR3. The V end was cut by 0 bases, the J end by 1 base, with 22 bases between. CDR3 protein: CASSLGVGGVGETNTEAFF. Written as DNA, the CDR3 is TGCGCCAGCAGCTTGGGAGTAGGCGGGGTCGGTGAAACGAACACTGAAGCTTTCTTT.

The rearrangement links TRBV10-2 to TRBJ2-7; D is unclear. Trimming removed 7 bases at V and 3 bases at J, with 16 bases between. CDR1 is WSHSY, CDR2 SAAADI, per germline. The CDR3 is 14 residues long. The CDR3 reads CASNSGWKFYEQYF. CDR3 sequence (DNA): TGCGCCAGCAACTCAGGCTGGAAGTTCTACGAGCAGTACTTC.

This clone was observed a handful of times. V gene TRBV4-3 combines with J gene TRBJ1-4, with D uncertain. The CDR3 covers 12 residues. Germline lookup yields CDR1 LGHNA and CDR2 YSLEER. Trimming took off 4 bases at V and 10 bases at J, with 10 bases between the two ends. This CDR3 reads CASSRANTKLFF. CDR3 nucleotide sequence: TGCGCCAGCAGCCGGGCCAATACAAAACTGTTTTTT.

This chain connects TRBV7-8 to TRBJ1-5; TRBD1 might be the D (5 bases). The CDR3 contains 14 residues. V lost 3 bases and J 5 bases, leaving 11 bases between the germline ends. CDR1 and CDR2 from the germline V gene are SGHVS and FQNEAQ. The CDR3 DNA reads as TGTGCCAGCAGCTTGGGGCAGGCGCATCAGCCCCAGCATTTT. As protein: CASSLGQAHQPQHF.

The chain is built from TRBV27 and TRBJ1-2; 7 bases agree with TRBD1. V trimming: 3 bases; J trimming: 4 bases; junction bases outside the gene matches: 5. The CDR3 is made up of 14 amino acids. Germline CDR1 and CDR2: MNHEY and SMNVEV (reference sequence). As DNA, the CDR3 is TGTGCCAGCAGTTTTACAGGGGCGGGCTATGGCTACACCTTC. It is translated as CASSFTGAGYGYTF.

V gene TRBV5-8 combines with J gene TRBJ2-5; weak D call: TRBD2 (5 bases). The CDR3 is 18 residues long. V lost 0 bases and J lost 1, with 19 bases in between. Germline CDR1 reads SGHTS; CDR2 reads YDEGEE. The CDR3, as DNA: TGTGCCAGCAGCTTGGGATGGAGGCGGGCCAGTTCCCAAGAGACCCAGTACTTC. Amino acid sequence: CASSLGWRRASSQETQYF.

The table lists this clone with a few counts. The CDR3 DNA reads TGCGCCAGCAGCCCGTCCGGGGGGGATAATTCACCCCTCCACTTT. This translates into CASSPSGGDNSPLHF. This rearrangement joins TRBV5-1 to TRBJ1-6; maybe TRBD1 (5 bases). CDR3 length: 15 amino acids. In germline, CDR1 is SGHRS, CDR2 YFSETQ. V lost 4 bases and J lost 5, with 13 bases in between.

V is TRBV29-1 and J is TRBJ2-2; TRBD1 aligns across 8 bases. This CDR3 is 13 amino acids long. The V segment lost 3 bases and the J segment 7 bases; nucleotides outside the gene matches: 4. From germline, CDR1 is SQVTM and CDR2 ANQGSEA. In DNA form, the CDR3 reads TGCAGCGTTGAGCCCGGACAGGGCGGGGAGCTGTTTTTT. Translated, it gives CSVEPGQGGELFF.